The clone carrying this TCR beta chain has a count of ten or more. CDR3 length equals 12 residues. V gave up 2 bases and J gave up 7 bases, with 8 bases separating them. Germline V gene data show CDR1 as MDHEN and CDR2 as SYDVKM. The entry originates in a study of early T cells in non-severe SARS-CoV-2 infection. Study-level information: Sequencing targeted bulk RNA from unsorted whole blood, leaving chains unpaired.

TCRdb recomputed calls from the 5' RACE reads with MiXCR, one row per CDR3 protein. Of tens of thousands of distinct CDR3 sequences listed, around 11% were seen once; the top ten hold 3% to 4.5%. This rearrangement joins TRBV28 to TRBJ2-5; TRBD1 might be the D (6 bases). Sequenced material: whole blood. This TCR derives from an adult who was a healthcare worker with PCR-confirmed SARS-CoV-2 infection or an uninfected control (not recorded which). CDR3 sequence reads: CASSLPRGTQYF. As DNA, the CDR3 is TGTGCCAGCAGTTTACCCAGGGGGACCCAGTACTTC.